The next 19 T cell receptor beta chains were all read from a single sample in a study of identical twins. TCRdb reprocessed the 5' RACE reads with MiXCR, giving one entry per CDR3 protein. The table has about 520,000 distinct CDR3 sequences, roughly 21% seen once. These data were also filed under a second study, of T cells expressing NK-cell markers.

The sequencing input was CD4+ T cells sorted from blood. Receptor source: a young woman in good health.

The CDR3 nucleotides read TGTGCCAGCAGCTTGGACGGAGGCTCTGGGGCCAACGTCCTGACTTTC. It yields the protein CASSLDGGSGANVLTF. The chain has TRBV7-2 and TRBJ2-6; the D gene is possibly TRBD2 (5 bases). CDR1 is SGHTA, CDR2 FQGNSA, per germline. This CDR3 region has 16 residues. The V and J ends lost 3 bases and 0 bases respectively, with 9 bases between them.

This chain links TRBV7-2 with TRBJ2-7, with TRBD2 identical over 7 bases. Losses at the gene ends were 6 bases for V and 0 bases for J; bases not matched to a gene: 8. Germline V gives CDR1 SGHTA, CDR2 FQGNSA. CDR3 length equals 15 residues. CDR3 sequence reads: CASSLSGWTSYEQYF. The CDR3 DNA is TGTGCCAGCAGTCTTAGCGGGTGGACCTCCTACGAGCAGTACTTC.

This clonotype was found a few times. J is TRBJ1-2 and V is TRBV4-3; TRBD1 matches at 7 bases. Germline trimming cut 0 bases from V and 0 bases from J; bases unmatched to any gene: 4. CDR1 and CDR2 from the germline V gene are LGHNA and YSLEER. This CDR3 is built from 16 residues. The CDR3, as DNA: TGCGCCAGCAGCCAAGATTTTGGGACAGCTAACTATGGCTACACCTTC. Protein product: CASSQDFGTANYGYTF.

This clonotype was counted between two and nine times. This chain links TRBV20-1 with TRBJ2-7; tentatively, D is TRBD1 (8 bases). CDR1 DFQATT and CDR2 SNEGSKA come from the germline V gene (reference sequence). CDR3 length: 14 amino acids. V dropped 0 bases and J dropped 5 bases, with 14 bases sitting between them. CDR3 residues: CSARDRTGRDEQYF. CDR3 bases: TGCAGTGCTAGAGATCGGACAGGGAGGGACGAGCAGTACTTC.

This clonotype was picked up one time. The chain employs TRBV6-5 and TRBJ2-7; tentative D call: TRBD2 (5 bases). V dropped 0 bases and J dropped 3 bases, with 15 bases sitting between them. The CDR3 consists of 16 residues. CDR1 and CDR2 (germline): MNHEY, SVGAGI. DNA of the CDR3: TGTGCCAGCAGTTACTCTAGCACGGGGATCCTCTACGAGCAGTACTTC. Protein sequence: CASSYSSTGILYEQYF.

This chain links TRBV5-5 with TRBJ1-1; 7 nucleotides match TRBD1. The length of the CDR3 is 15 residues. After removal of 4 bases from V and 1 base from J, the junction contained 7 bases not matched to a gene. Germline CDR1 and CDR2: SGHKS and YYEKEE (reference sequence). CDR3: CASSENTGENTEAFF. For the CDR3, the DNA is TGTGCCAGCAGCGAAAATACAGGGGAGAACACTGAAGCTTTCTTT.

The chain uses TRBV24-1 and TRBJ2-1, with 8 bases identical to TRBD2. Germline V lookup: CDR1 KGHDR, CDR2 SFDVKD. This CDR3 has 16 residues. Trimming cost V 3 bases and J 7 bases; bases outside gene matches: 10. The CDR3 DNA reads TGTGCCACCAGTGATGCCTCAGCGGGAGTCCGGAATGAGCAGTTCTTC. This translates into CATSDASAGVRNEQFF.

A few counts support this clonotype. This sequence joins TRBV6-1 and TRBJ2-7; a possible D gene is TRBD1 (5 bases). The CDR3 is 13 amino acids. Germline CDR1 is MNHNS and CDR2 is SASEGT. Trimming cost V 8 bases and J 2 bases, with 13 bases left between them. CDR3 nucleotide sequence: TGTGCCAGCCGCGAAGGGGAAACCTACGAGCAGTACTTC. It encodes CASREGETYEQYF.

V usage is TRBV5-6 and J usage is TRBJ2-2; D unresolved. Trimming took 0 bases from V and 4 from J, leaving 7 bases between them. Germline CDR1 reads SGHDT; CDR2 reads YYEEEE. The CDR3 contains 14 residues. The CDR3, as DNA: TGTGCCAGCAGCTTGGAAGTTTTCACCGGGGAGCTGTTTTTT. Its translation is CASSLEVFTGELFF. The full variable domain, its missing parts supplied by reference TRBV5-6 and TRBJ2-2, is DAGVTQSPTHLIKTRGQQVTLRCSPKSGHDTVSWYQQALGQGPQFIFQYYEEEERQRGNFPDRFSGHQFPNYSSELNVNALLLGDSALYLCASSLEVFTGELFFGEGSRLTVL.

The rearrangement joins TRBV9 to TRBJ2-7; no clear D gene. V shed 3 bases and J shed 7 bases, with 17 bases lying between them. The germline V gene has CDR1 SGDLS and CDR2 YYNGEE. The CDR3 extends over 14 amino acids. The CDR3 here is CASSAGVTAEEQYF. CDR3 in DNA: TGTGCCAGCAGCGCAGGAGTTACGGCGGAGGAGCAGTACTTC. Supplemented by reference TRBV9 and TRBJ2-7, the full variable domain reads DSGVTQTPKHLITATGQRVTLRCSPRSGDLSVYWYQQSLDQGLQFLIQYYNGEERAKGNILERFSAQQFPDLHSELNLSSLELGDSALYFCASSAGVTAEEQYFGPGTRLTVT.

This clonotype was seen a few times. The chain uses TRBV7-7 and TRBJ2-1, with 7 bases identical to TRBD1. V lost 5 bases, J lost 0 bases, and 7 bases stayed unmatched. Germline V lookup: CDR1 SSHAT, CDR2 FNYEAQ (reference sequence). CDR3 length: 16 amino acids. For the CDR3, the DNA is TGTGCCAGCAGCCCCCGGACAGGAGCCTCCTACAATGAGCAGTTCTTC. The encoded protein is CASSPRTGASYNEQFF.

This clonotype has a count of ten or more. The V and J genes are TRBV20-1 and TRBJ2-7; D gene ambiguous. Germline V lookup: CDR1 DFQATT, CDR2 SNEGSKA (reference sequence). CDR3 size: 12 residues. Trimming stripped 4 bases from V and 0 bases from J, with 7 bases between. For the CDR3, the DNA is TGCAGTGCTACGGACGGCTCCTACGAGCAGTACTTC. It translates to CSATDGSYEQYF.

CDR3 amino acids: CASSLLGLARVRDNEQFF. CDR3 DNA sequence: TGCGCCAGCAGCCTCCTAGGACTAGCCAGAGTTCGGGACAATGAGCAGTTCTTC. The chain couples TRBV5-1 to TRBJ2-1, with 8 nucleotides matching TRBD2. The J segment lost 5 bases and the V segment lost 4 bases, leaving 17 bases of the junction unmatched. The germline V gene encodes CDR1 SGHRS and CDR2 YFSETQ. The CDR3 runs 18 residues. Combining the CDR3 with reference TRBV5-1 and TRBJ2-1 gives the whole variable domain KAGVTQTPRYLIKTRGQQVTLSCSPISGHRSVSWYQQTPGQGLQFLFEYFSETQRNKGNFPGRFSGRQFSNSRSEMNVSTLELGDSALYLCASSLLGLARVRDNEQFFGPGTRLTVL.

This CDR3 reads CASSRAGTGSGYTF. DNA of the CDR3: TGTGCCAGCAGCCGTGCCGGGACAGGATCTGGCTACACCTTC. The rearrangement uses TRBV9 and TRBJ1-2; 8 bases align to TRBD1. V shed 4 bases, J shed 7 bases, and the junction held 9 bases outside the gene matches. The CDR3 loop spans 14 amino acids. Per the germline V gene, CDR1 is SGDLS and CDR2 is YYNGEE.

With regard to this clonotype: Germline is not matched at one junction end, which may reflect a read error. This chain joins TRBV7-8 and TRBJ2-3; 9 nucleotides line up with TRBD2. Germline V gene sequence: CDR1 SGHVS, CDR2 FQNEAQ. This CDR3 comprises 16 residues. The CDR3 reads CASSTPRRGGTDAQYF. The CDR3 DNA follows: TGTGCCAGCAGCACCCCCCGGCGGGGGGGCACAGATGCGCAGTATTTT.

CDR3 residues: CASSLEAGGTEETQYF. CDR3 sequence (DNA): TGCGCCAGCAGCTTGGAAGCGGGGGGGACTGAGGAGACCCAGTACTTC. The chain couples TRBV5-1 to TRBJ2-5, with 10 bases identical to TRBD2. With V trimmed by 0 bases and J by 5 bases, 7 bases remained unmatched. The CDR3 consists of 16 residues. Germline CDR1 SGHRS, CDR2 YFSETQ.

The DNA for the CDR3 is TGTGCCAGCAGCGTAGGTCCCACAGGGAGTGAGACCCAGTACTTC. Protein: CASSVGPTGSETQYF. The chain couples TRBV9 to TRBJ2-5, with a tentative D call TRBD1 (6 bases). Germline loops: CDR1 SGDLS, CDR2 YYNGEE. V dropped 0 bases and J dropped 5 bases, with 14 bases sitting between them. The CDR3 loop spans 15 amino acids.

CDR3 residues: CAIRSGTSGYEQYF. CDR3 bases: TGTGCCATCAGATCCGGGACTAGCGGTTACGAGCAGTACTTC. The chain combines TRBV10-3 with TRBJ2-7; 11 nucleotides line up with TRBD2. V lost 6 bases to trimming and J lost 4 bases; unmatched junction nucleotides: 5. This CDR3 is 14 amino acids long. Germline loops: CDR1 ENHRY, CDR2 SYGVKD.

The sample holds a few counts of this clonotype. V usage is TRBV10-3 and J usage is TRBJ2-5; unclear D gene. The CDR3 runs 13 residues. Trimming took 6 bases from V and 5 from J, leaving 13 bases between them. The germline gives CDR1 ENHRY, CDR2 SYGVKD. CDR3 bases: TGTGCCATCAGCGGACGGCCCGCGGAGACCCAGTACTTC. It yields the protein CAISGRPAETQYF.